The next 24 T cell receptor beta chains were all read from a single sample in a study of radiation and T cells in renal cell carcinoma. Generated by immunoSEQ multiplex PCR, the TCRdb table keeps only in-frame clones and is missing some. The sample records roughly 150,000 clones, about 87% being singletons. The time point here: baseline pretreatment blood. As for treatment: 15 Gy SBRT to primary tumor, nephrectomy 4 weeks later. Sequenced material: blood, taken from a patient whose treatment included radiotherapy and nephrectomy. The receptor set was obtained from an older woman with renal cell carcinoma.

The chain has TRBV27 and TRBJ1-2, with TRBD1 identical over 7 bases. With 6 bases clipped from V and 6 bases from J, the junction kept 7 bases outside the gene matches. CDR3 length equals 13 residues. Germline loops: CDR1 MNHEY, CDR2 SMNVEV (reference sequence). CDR3 sequence: CASRAQGRDGYTF. CDR3 DNA: TGTGCCAGCAGGGCACAGGGGCGGGATGGCTACACCTTC.

V usage is TRBV2 and J usage is TRBJ1-5; TRBD1 is a possible D gene (5 bases). The V gene's germline CDR1 is SNHLY and CDR2 FYNNEI. V lost 3 bases and J lost 6, with 12 bases in between. The length of the CDR3 is 14 residues. CDR3 sequence reads: CASSEGLIGQPQHF. The CDR3 DNA sequence: TGTGCCAGCAGTGAGGGACTCATCGGTCAGCCCCAGCATTTT.

In regard to this clone: The sample holds other DNA sequences that translate to the same CDR3. The chain has TRBV7-2 and TRBJ2-1; either TRBD1 or TRBD2 may fit D (6 bases each). The CDR3 length is 13 residues. V was shortened by 5 bases and J by 7 bases, with 12 bases between the two germline ends. From germline, CDR1 is SGHTA and CDR2 FQGNSA. This CDR3 reads CASSLGGRNEQFF. CDR3 coding DNA: TGTGCCAGCAGCCTGGGGGGCCGGAATGAGCAGTTCTTC.

The count of this clone is one. The rearrangement links TRBV28 to TRBJ1-2, with D possibly being TRBD1 (6 bases). This CDR3 region has 15 residues. Germline lookup yields CDR1 MDHEN and CDR2 SYDVKM. Trimming left V 2 bases short and J 2 bases short, with 12 bases between. The CDR3, as DNA: TGTGCCAGCAGTTTAGGGACAAACTACAACTATGGCTACACCTTC. Its translation: CASSLGTNYNYGYTF.

The table lists this clone with a few counts. This CDR3 is also generated by other DNA sequences in the sample. The chain couples TRBV19 to TRBJ1-5; D not certain. CDR1 is LNHDA, CDR2 SQIVND, per germline (reference sequence). This CDR3 has 14 residues. The V gene lost 6 bases and the J gene lost 0 bases, with 9 bases spanning the gap. The CDR3 sequence is CASRRQNSNQPQHF. The CDR3 coding sequence is TGTGCCAGTAGGAGACAAAATAGCAATCAGCCCCAGCATTTT.

The rearrangement joins TRBV10-1 to TRBJ1-6; D is unclear. V dropped 0 bases and J dropped 7 bases, with 10 bases sitting between them. CDR3 length: 15 amino acids. In germline, CDR1 is WNHNN, CDR2 SYGVQD (reference sequence). CDR3 bases: TGCGCCAGCAGTGAGTCAGTCAACCCGAATTCACCCCTCCACTTT. Protein product: CASSESVNPNSPLHF.

The J gene is TRBJ2-7, the V gene TRBV7-9; D gene unclear. The germline V gene has CDR1 SEHNR and CDR2 FQNEAQ (reference sequence). Trimming removed 4 bases from V and 7 bases from J, with 11 bases in between. This CDR3 has 12 amino acids. CDR3 loop: CASSSLPREQYF. The CDR3 DNA reads TGTGCCAGCAGCTCCTTACCACGTGAGCAGTACTTC.

The chain couples TRBV7-6 to TRBJ2-7; 8 bases are a match to TRBD1. The V gene end was trimmed by 3 bases and the J gene end by 1 base; junction bases not matched to a gene: 5. The CDR3 extends over 15 amino acids. Germline V gene sequence: CDR1 SGHVS, CDR2 FNYEAQ. In DNA, the CDR3 is TGTGCCAGCAGCTTCCAAACAGGGGGATCCTACGAGCAGTACTTC. This translates into CASSFQTGGSYEQYF.

The gene calls are TRBV2 and TRBJ2-7; 9 nucleotides line up with TRBD2. The germline V gene has CDR1 SNHLY and CDR2 FYNNEI. The CDR3 totals 14 residues. After removal of 9 bases from V and 2 bases from J, the junction contained 8 bases not matched to a gene. The CDR3 nucleotides read TGTGCCAGTGGGAGCGGGGGGAATACCTACGAGCAGTACTTC. It encodes CASGSGGNTYEQYF. The variable domain in full, completed from reference TRBV2 and TRBJ2-7, reads EPEVTQTPSHQVTQMGQEVILRCVPISNHLYFYWYRQILGQKVEFLVSFYNNEISEKSEIFDDQFSVERPDGSNFTLKIRSTKLEDSAMYFCASGSGGNTYEQYFGPGTRLTVT.

The rearrangement joins TRBV30 to TRBJ2-7; D gene uncertain. The length of the CDR3 is 14 residues. Trimming removed 4 bases from V and 7 bases from J, with 20 bases in between. Germline V gene sequence: CDR1 GTSNPN, CDR2 SVGIG (reference sequence). The CDR3 here is CAWKVPDKPPEQYF. DNA of the CDR3: TGTGCCTGGAAAGTTCCCGACAAGCCTCCTGAGCAGTACTTC.

This chain joins TRBV2 and TRBJ2-1; 10 positions match TRBD2. The germline V gene encodes CDR1 SNHLY and CDR2 FYNNEI. V was clipped by 3 bases and J by 6 bases; unmatched bases: 2. The CDR3 extends over 14 amino acids. As DNA, the CDR3 is TGTGCCAGCAGTGATCGACTAGCGGGCAATGAGCAGTTCTTC. Encoded protein: CASSDRLAGNEQFF.

CDR3 sequence (DNA): TGTGCCAGCAGTCCATACCAGGACAGGGTGTGGAACCAGCCCCAGCATTTT. This translates into CASSPYQDRVWNQPQHF. The chain employs TRBV27 and TRBJ1-5, with 8 bases aligning to TRBD1. Per germline, CDR1 MNHEY and CDR2 SMNVEV (reference sequence). CDR3 size: 17 residues. Trimming took 5 bases from V and 7 from J; bases not matched to a gene: 16.

The V call is TRBV5-6, the J call TRBJ2-5; the D gene is possibly TRBD1 (5 bases). Germline V gene sequence: CDR1 SGHDT, CDR2 YYEEEE. With 1 base removed from V and 5 bases from J, the gap between germline ends came to 15 bases. The CDR3 loop spans 15 amino acids. The CDR3 DNA reads as TGTGCCAGCAGCTTGTTCAATGGGGCAGGGGAGACCCAGTACTTC. This sequence encodes CASSLFNGAGETQYF.

The chain recombines TRBV19 with TRBJ1-1; 8 bases map to TRBD1. Losses at the gene ends were 5 bases for V and 1 base for J; bases not matched to a gene: 15. Germline-derived CDR1 and CDR2 are LNHDA and SQIVND (reference sequence). The CDR3 contains 18 residues. CDR3 in DNA: TGTGCCAGTAGTGAACCTCCCGGCCGGGACAGGAGGAACACTGAAGCTTTCTTT. As protein: CASSEPPGRDRRNTEAFF.

This chain links TRBV2 with TRBJ2-5, with TRBD1 identical over 8 bases. V shed 5 bases, J shed 5 bases, and the junction held 10 bases outside the gene matches. Germline V lookup: CDR1 SNHLY, CDR2 FYNNEI. The CDR3 runs 15 residues. CDR3 protein: CASSPWTGSGETQYF. DNA of the CDR3: TGTGCCAGCAGTCCTTGGACAGGGAGTGGGGAGACCCAGTACTTC. The whole variable domain, filled in from reference TRBV2 and TRBJ2-5, reads EPEVTQTPSHQVTQMGQEVILRCVPISNHLYFYWYRQILGQKVEFLVSFYNNEISEKSEIFDDQFSVERPDGSNFTLKIRSTKLEDSAMYFCASSPWTGSGETQYFGPGTRLLVL.

V is TRBV10-3 and J is TRBJ2-5; D tentatively reads TRBD1 or TRBD2 (7 bases each). The length of the CDR3 is 11 residues. Germline CDR1 reads ENHRY; CDR2 reads SYGVKD. With 10 bases removed from V and 11 bases from J, the gap between germline ends came to 17 bases. CDR3: CATGTARGQYF. In nucleotides, the CDR3 is TGTGCCACAGGGACAGCGCGGGGGCAGTACTTC.

The chain is built from TRBV29-1 and TRBJ2-5; D ambiguous. Germline V lookup: CDR1 SQVTM, CDR2 ANQGSEA. The V and J ends lost 6 bases and 4 bases respectively, with 6 bases between them. This CDR3 is built from 10 residues. The CDR3 sequence is CSVGTETQYF. The CDR3 bases are TGCAGCGTCGGCACAGAGACCCAGTACTTC.

The chain links TRBV27 to TRBJ2-1; unclear D gene. Trimming stripped 5 bases from V and 10 bases from J, with 21 bases between. This CDR3 has 15 amino acids. Germline V gives CDR1 MNHEY, CDR2 SMNVEV (reference sequence). The CDR3 coding sequence is TGTGCCAGCAGTCACGGGCGTGGACCCTCCTTCGAGCAGTTCTTC. This codes for CASSHGRGPSFEQFF.

The chain carries TRBV5-4 and TRBJ1-2; a possible D gene is TRBD1 (5 bases). Between the trimmed V and J ends, which lost 3 bases and 5 bases, there was a span of 11 bases. The CDR3 loop spans 13 amino acids. Germline CDR1 is SGHNT and CDR2 is YYREEE (reference sequence). The CDR3 bases are TGTGCCAGCAGCTCCCCGGGGCGGTATGGCTACACCTTC. It specifies CASSSPGRYGYTF.

This clone appeared once. The genes are TRBV7-2 and TRBJ2-7, with TRBD1 matching over 9 bases. With V trimmed by 3 bases and J by 8 bases, 5 bases remained unmatched. The CDR3 spans 13 residues. CDR1 and CDR2 (germline): SGHTA, FQGNSA. The CDR3 sequence is CASSFGDRVKQYF. In DNA, the CDR3 is TGTGCCAGCAGCTTTGGGGACAGGGTCAAGCAGTACTTC.

This clone was seen only a few times. J is TRBJ2-3 and V is TRBV27, with 9 bases aligning to TRBD1. Germline CDR1 and CDR2: MNHEY and SMNVEV (reference sequence). CDR3 size: 19 residues. V gave up 5 bases and J gave up 3 bases; unmatched junction bases: 18. The CDR3 DNA sequence: TGTGCCAGCAGTCCGCTTACAGGGGGCACAAGCCCCTCTACAGATACGCAGTATTTT. Encoded protein: CASSPLTGGTSPSTDTQYF.

The CDR3 loop reads CASSFNGANVLTF. The CDR3 bases are TGTGCCAGCAGTTTTAACGGGGCCAACGTCCTGACTTTC. The rearrangement joins TRBV28 to TRBJ2-6, with D unclear. Germline V gene lookup returns CDR1 MDHEN and CDR2 SYDVKM. There are 13 residues in the CDR3. V gave up 3 bases and J gave up 4 bases, with 4 bases separating them.

The V and J genes are TRBV7-2 and TRBJ1-4; a possible D gene is TRBD1 (6 bases). The V gene lost 5 bases and the J gene lost 8 bases, with 18 bases spanning the gap. The CDR3 length is 15 residues. Germline values: CDR1 SGHTA, CDR2 FQGNSA. CDR3 region: CASSPDRGRGEKLFF. CDR3 DNA: TGTGCCAGCAGCCCCGACCGAGGGAGGGGGGAAAAACTGTTTTTT. The variable domain in full, with the rest retrieved from reference TRBV7-2 and TRBJ1-4, is GAGVSQSPSNKVTEKGKDVELRCDPISGHTALYWYRQSLGQGLEFLIYFQGNSAPDKSGLPSDRFSAERTGGSVSTLTIQRTQQEDSAVYLCASSPDRGRGEKLFFGSGTQLSVL.

This rearrangement joins TRBV15 to TRBJ1-1; a possible D gene is TRBD1 (6 bases). This CDR3 has 15 residues. Germline V gene lookup returns CDR1 LNHNV and CDR2 YYDKDF (reference sequence). V was cut by 5 bases and J by 6 bases, with 19 bases left in between. This CDR3 is CATSARTGAGAEAFF. CDR3 nucleotide sequence: TGTGCCACCAGCGCTAGAACGGGGGCCGGAGCTGAAGCTTTCTTT.